A selection of T cell receptor beta chains follows, all from one sample in a study of blood T cell repertoires in COVID-19. Method: immunoSEQ multiplex PCR; TCRdb's copy keeps in-frame clones and lacks some. The sample has 65,000 to 85,000 clones; around 89% are singletons. What was sequenced was peripheral blood. These receptor sequences come from a middle-aged man with acute or convalescent COVID-19. Both conserved end residues are part of each CDR3. Fields, in order: J gene, clone size, D gene, V gene, CDR3 protein, CDR3 DNA. A D gene is named only where the DNA matches it firmly. The listing skips clone size in some rows; elsewhere it reads once, few, many or a size class.

>TRBJ1-1|.|.|TRBV5-6
CASREGLNTEAFF
TGTGCCAGCAGGGAGGGTTTGAACACTGAAGCTTTCTTT
>TRBJ1-1|.|.|TRBV2
CASSRVFTEAFF
TGTGCCAGCAGTCGGGTATTTACTGAAGCTTTCTTT
>TRBJ1-2|.|.|TRBV29-1
CSVEVTSGEDGYTF
TGCAGCGTTGAAGTCACTTCGGGAGAGGATGGCTACACCTTC
>TRBJ2-7|.|TRBD2|TRBV3-1/TRBV3-2
CASSQDSISGESYEQYF
TGTGCCAGCAGCCAAGACTCCATTAGCGGGGAATCCTACGAGCAGTACTTC
>TRBJ2-2|.|TRBD1|TRBV30
CAWRGAGGNTGELFF
TGTGCCTGGAGGGGGGCAGGGGGGAACACCGGGGAGCTGTTTTTT
>TRBJ2-7|.|.|TRBV11-3
CASSLLGADGEQYF
TGTGCCAGCAGCTTGCTGGGGGCGGATGGCGAGCAGTACTTC
>TRBJ1-1|.|.|TRBV5-1
CASRGEGTEAFF
TGCGCCAGCAGGGGAGAAGGCACTGAAGCTTTCTTT
>TRBJ1-6|.|.|TRBV18
CASSPRGAGNSPLHF
TGTGCCAGCTCACCGCGGGGCGCGGGTAATTCACCCCTCCACTTT
>TRBJ2-6|.|.|TRBV2
CASSADRNSGANVLTF
TGTGCCAGCAGCGCGGACAGAAACTCTGGGGCCAACGTCCTGACTTTC
>TRBJ2-7|.|TRBD2|TRBV9
CASSTSGSFYEQYF
TGTGCCAGCAGCACTAGCGGGAGCTTTTACGAGCAGTACTTC
>TRBJ1-1|.|.|TRBV6-5
CASSYSIGRGTEAFF
TGTGCCAGCAGTTACTCGATAGGCAGGGGCACTGAAGCTTTCTTT
>TRBJ1-2|.|TRBD1|TRBV7-2
CASRPGGRANYGYTF
TGTGCCAGCAGGCCAGGGGGCAGAGCTAACTATGGCTACACCTTC
>TRBJ1-2|.|TRBD1|TRBV29-1
CSVDFGTGHRDGYTF
TGCAGCGTTGATTTCGGGACAGGGCACCGTGATGGCTACACCTTC
>TRBJ1-4|few|TRBD1|TRBV19
CASMDRAEKLFF
TGTGCCAGTATGGACAGGGCAGAAAAACTGTTTTTT
>TRBJ1-1|.|TRBD1|TRBV5-1
CASSWGPGQVNTEAFF
TGCGCCAGCAGCTGGGGACCGGGACAGGTTAACACTGAAGCTTTCTTT
>TRBJ1-5|.|.|TRBV5-8
CASSLRFLSGQPQHF
TGTGCCAGCAGCTTGAGATTCCTCAGCGGTCAGCCCCAGCATTTT
>TRBJ2-3|.|.|TRBV24-1
CATSDLRGSTLDTQYF
TGTGCCACCAGTGATTTGAGAGGGTCTACATTGGATACGCAGTATTTT
>TRBJ2-2|.|TRBD1|TRBV10-3
CAIGQGVDTGELFF
TGTGCCATCGGACAGGGCGTCGACACCGGGGAGCTGTTTTTT
>TRBJ2-7|few|.|TRBV30
CAWSYSNYEQYF
TGTGCCTGGAGTTACAGCAACTACGAGCAGTACTTC
>TRBJ1-1|few|TRBD1|TRBV18
CASSSGTGSEAFF
TGTGCCAGCTCCTCCGGGACAGGGAGTGAAGCTTTCTTT
>TRBJ2-2|.|.|TRBV6-4
CASSESFSGELFF
TGTGCCAGCAGTGAATCTTTTTCCGGGGAGCTGTTTTTT
>TRBJ2-4|.|.|TRBV11-3
CASSSLGRTRGNIQYF
TGTGCCAGCAGCTCCCTCGGGCGGACAAGGGGGAACATTCAGTACTTC
>TRBJ1-1|.|.|TRBV18
CASSASLSVEAFF
TGTGCCAGCTCGGCAAGTCTTAGCGTTGAAGCTTTCTTT
>TRBJ2-2|.|.|TRBV4-3
CASSQDRGAGATGELFF
TGCGCCAGCAGCCAAGATCGTGGGGCAGGGGCAACCGGGGAGCTGTTTTTT
>TRBJ1-1|once|TRBD1|TRBV29-1
CSVDPQGVAEAFF
TGCAGCGTTGACCCCCAGGGGGTCGCTGAAGCTTTCTTT
>TRBJ1-5|.|.|TRBV18
CASSPVQGQNQPQHF
TGTGCCAGCTCACCAGTCCAGGGCCAAAATCAGCCCCAGCATTTT
>TRBJ1-5|.|.|TRBV18
CASSHSYTGDQPQHF
TGTGCCAGCTCACATAGCTACACGGGGGATCAGCCCCAGCATTTT
>TRBJ2-2|.|.|TRBV19
CASRLKMQGPNTGELFF
TGTGCCAGTAGACTTAAGATGCAGGGTCCGAACACCGGGGAGCTGTTTTTT
>TRBJ2-3|.|.|TRBV14
CASSQEGLRSTDTQYF
TGTGCCAGCAGCCAAGAGGGACTGCGCAGCACAGATACGCAGTATTTT
>TRBJ1-6|.|.|TRBV6-6
CASTTGGSVNSPLHF
TGTGCCAGCACCACGGGGGGTTCTGTAAATTCACCCCTCCACTTT